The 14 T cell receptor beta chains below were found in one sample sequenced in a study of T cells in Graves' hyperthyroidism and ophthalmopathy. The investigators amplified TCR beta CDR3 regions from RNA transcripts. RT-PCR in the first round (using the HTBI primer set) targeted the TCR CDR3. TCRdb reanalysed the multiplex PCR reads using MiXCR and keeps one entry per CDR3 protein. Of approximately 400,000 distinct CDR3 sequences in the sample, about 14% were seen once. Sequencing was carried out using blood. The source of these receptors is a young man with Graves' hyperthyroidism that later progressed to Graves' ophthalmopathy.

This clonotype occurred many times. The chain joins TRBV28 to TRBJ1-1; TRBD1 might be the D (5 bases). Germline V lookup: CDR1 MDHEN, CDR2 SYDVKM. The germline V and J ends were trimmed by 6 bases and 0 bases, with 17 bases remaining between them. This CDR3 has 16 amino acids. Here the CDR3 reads CASRSRDPGMNTEAFF. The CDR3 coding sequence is TGTGCCAGCAGGAGCCGGGACCCTGGAATGAACACTGAAGCTTTCTTT.

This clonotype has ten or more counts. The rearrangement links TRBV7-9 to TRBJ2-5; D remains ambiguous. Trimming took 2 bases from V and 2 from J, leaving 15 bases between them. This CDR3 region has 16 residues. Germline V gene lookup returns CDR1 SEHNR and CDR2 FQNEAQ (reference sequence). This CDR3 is CASSLLAVETQETQYF. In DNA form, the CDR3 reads TGTGCCAGCAGCTTACTCGCCGTGGAGACACAAGAGACCCAGTACTTC.

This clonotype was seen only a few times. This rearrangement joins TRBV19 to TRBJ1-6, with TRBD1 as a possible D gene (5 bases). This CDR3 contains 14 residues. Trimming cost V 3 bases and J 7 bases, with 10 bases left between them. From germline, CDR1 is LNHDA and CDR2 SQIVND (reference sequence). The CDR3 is CASSMTARNSPLHF. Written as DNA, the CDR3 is TGTGCCAGTAGTATGACAGCGCGGAATTCACCCCTCCACTTT.

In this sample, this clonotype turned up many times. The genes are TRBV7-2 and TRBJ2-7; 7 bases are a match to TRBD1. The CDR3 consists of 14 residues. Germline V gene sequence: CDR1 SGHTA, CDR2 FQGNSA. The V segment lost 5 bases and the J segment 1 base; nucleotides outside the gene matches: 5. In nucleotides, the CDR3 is TGTGCCAGCAGCCTGTGGACAGGTTCCTACGAGCAGTACTTC. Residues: CASSLWTGSYEQYF. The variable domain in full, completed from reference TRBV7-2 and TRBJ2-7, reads GAGVSQSPSNKVTEKGKDVELRCDPISGHTALYWYRQSLGQGLEFLIYFQGNSAPDKSGLPSDRFSAERTGGSVSTLTIQRTQQEDSAVYLCASSLWTGSYEQYFGPGTRLTVT.

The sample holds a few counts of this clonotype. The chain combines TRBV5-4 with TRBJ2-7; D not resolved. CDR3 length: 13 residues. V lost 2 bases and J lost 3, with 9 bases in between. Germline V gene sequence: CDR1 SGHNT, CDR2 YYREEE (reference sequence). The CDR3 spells CASSFYGLYEQYF. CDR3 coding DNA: TGTGCCAGCAGCTTCTACGGCCTCTACGAGCAGTACTTC.

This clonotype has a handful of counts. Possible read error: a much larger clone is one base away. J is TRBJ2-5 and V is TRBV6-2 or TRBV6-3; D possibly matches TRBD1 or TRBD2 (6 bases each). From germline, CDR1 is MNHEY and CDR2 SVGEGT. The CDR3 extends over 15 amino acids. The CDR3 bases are TGTGCCAGCAGTGTTCAAAGGGGGGTCCAAGAGACCCAGCACTTC. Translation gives CASSVQRGVQETQHF.

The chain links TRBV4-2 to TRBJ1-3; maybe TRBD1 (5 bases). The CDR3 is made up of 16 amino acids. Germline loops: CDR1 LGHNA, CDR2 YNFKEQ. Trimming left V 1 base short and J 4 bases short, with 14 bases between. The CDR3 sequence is CASSQVQGSAGNTIYF. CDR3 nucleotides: TGTGCCAGCAGCCAAGTCCAGGGCAGTGCGGGAAACACCATATATTTT.

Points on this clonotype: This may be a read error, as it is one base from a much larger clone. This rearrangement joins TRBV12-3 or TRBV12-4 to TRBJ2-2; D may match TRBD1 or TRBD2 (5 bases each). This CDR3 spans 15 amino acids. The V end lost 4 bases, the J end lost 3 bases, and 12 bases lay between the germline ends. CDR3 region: CASSYGGFHTGELFF. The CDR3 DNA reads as TGTGCCAGCAGTTATGGGGGTTTCCACACCGGGGAGCTGTTTTTT.

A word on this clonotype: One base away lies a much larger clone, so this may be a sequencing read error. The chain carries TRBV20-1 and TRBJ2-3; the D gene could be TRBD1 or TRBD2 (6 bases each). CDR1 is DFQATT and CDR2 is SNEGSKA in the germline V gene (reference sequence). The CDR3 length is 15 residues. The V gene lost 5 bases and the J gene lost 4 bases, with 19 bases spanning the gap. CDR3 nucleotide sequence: TGCAGTGCTTCGGGCCCCGGGGGACACGCAGATACGCAGTATTTT. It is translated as CSASGPGGHADTQYF.

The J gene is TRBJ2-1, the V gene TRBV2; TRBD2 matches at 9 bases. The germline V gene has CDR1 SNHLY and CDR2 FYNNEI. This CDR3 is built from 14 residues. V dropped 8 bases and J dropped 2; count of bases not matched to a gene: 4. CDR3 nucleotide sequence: TGTGCCAGCCAAGCGGGGGGAACCTACAATGAGCAGTTCTTC. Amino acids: CASQAGGTYNEQFF.

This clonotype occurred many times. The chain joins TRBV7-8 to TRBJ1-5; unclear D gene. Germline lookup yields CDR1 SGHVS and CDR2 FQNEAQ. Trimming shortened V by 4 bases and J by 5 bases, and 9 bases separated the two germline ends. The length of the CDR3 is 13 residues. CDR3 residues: CASSSVAHQPQHF. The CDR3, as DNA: TGTGCCAGCAGCTCAGTAGCCCATCAGCCCCAGCATTTT.

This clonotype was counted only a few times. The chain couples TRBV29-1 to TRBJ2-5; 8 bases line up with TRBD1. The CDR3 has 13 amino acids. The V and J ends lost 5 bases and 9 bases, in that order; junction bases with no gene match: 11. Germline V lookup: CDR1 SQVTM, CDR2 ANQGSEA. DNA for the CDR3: TGCAGCGTTACCGATGGACAGGGCGAGTCCCAGTACTTC. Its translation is CSVTDGQGESQYF.

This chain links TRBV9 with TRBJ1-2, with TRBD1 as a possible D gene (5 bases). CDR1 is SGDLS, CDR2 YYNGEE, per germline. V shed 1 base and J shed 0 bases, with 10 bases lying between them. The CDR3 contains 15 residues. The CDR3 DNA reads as TGTGCCAGCAGCGTAAGCGGGGGAGCTAACTATGGCTACACCTTC. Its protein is CASSVSGGANYGYTF.

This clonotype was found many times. Here the CDR3 DNA reads TGTGCCAGCAGCCTCAAAGGGACCGGGTGGCAGCCCCAGCATTTT. It yields the protein CASSLKGTGWQPQHF. This sequence joins TRBV27 and TRBJ1-5, with D possibly matching TRBD1 (5 bases). Trimming cost V 6 bases and J 7 bases, with 19 bases left between them. Germline lookup yields CDR1 MNHEY and CDR2 SMNVEV (reference sequence). This CDR3 comprises 15 residues.